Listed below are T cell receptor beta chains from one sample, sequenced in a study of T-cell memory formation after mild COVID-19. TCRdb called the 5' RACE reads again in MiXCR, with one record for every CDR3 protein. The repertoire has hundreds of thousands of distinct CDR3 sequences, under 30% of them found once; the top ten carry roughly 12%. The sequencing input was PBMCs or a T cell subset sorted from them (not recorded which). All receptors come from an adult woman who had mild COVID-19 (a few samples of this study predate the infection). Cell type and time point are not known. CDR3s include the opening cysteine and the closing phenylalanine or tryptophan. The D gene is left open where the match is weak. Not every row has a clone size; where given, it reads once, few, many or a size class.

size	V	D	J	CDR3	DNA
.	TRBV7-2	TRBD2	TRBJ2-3	CASSSRSGGALDTQYF	TGTGCCAGCAGCTCCCGTAGCGGGGGGGCCCTCGATACGCAGTATTTT
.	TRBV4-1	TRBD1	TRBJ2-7	CASSHPMTGGSEEQYF	TGCGCCAGCAGCCATCCGATGACAGGGGGCTCGGAAGAGCAGTACTTC
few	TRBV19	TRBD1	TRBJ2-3	CASKGTGVSNTQYF	TGTGCCAGTAAGGGGACAGGGGTATCTAATACGCAGTATTTT
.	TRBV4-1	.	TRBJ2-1	CASSLIGGRLRGNEQFF	TGCGCCAGCAGCCTAATAGGAGGGCGGCTAAGGGGCAATGAGCAGTTCTTC
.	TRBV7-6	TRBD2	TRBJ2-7	CASSLSSGRASVYEQYF	TGTGCCAGCAGCTTGTCTAGCGGGAGGGCCTCTGTGTACGAGCAGTACTTC
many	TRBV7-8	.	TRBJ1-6	CASSLVRETSPLHF	TGTGCCAGCAGCTTAGTCCGTGAGACTTCACCCCTCCACTTT
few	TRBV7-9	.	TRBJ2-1	CASSLTLF	TGTGCCAGCAGCTTAACGCTCTTC
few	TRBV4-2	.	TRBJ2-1	CASSQDYWRGGNEQFF	TGTGCCAGCAGCCAAGACTATTGGAGGGGGGGCAATGAGCAGTTCTTC
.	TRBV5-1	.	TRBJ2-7	CASSFGEQGRTIEQYF	TGCGCCAGCAGCTTTGGCGAACAGGGGAGGACTATCGAGCAGTACTTC
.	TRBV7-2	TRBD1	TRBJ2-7	CASSDRQGGSYEQYF	TGTGCCAGCAGCGACCGACAGGGGGGAAGTTACGAGCAGTACTTC
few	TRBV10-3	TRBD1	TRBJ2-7	CAISGRDRTYEQYF	TGTGCCATCAGTGGCCGGGACAGGACCTACGAGCAGTACTTC
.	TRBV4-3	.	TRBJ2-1	CASGGVQTGEQFF	TGCGCCAGCGGGGGGGTGCAGACAGGGGAGCAGTTCTTC
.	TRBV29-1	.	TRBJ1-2	CSIQGIGYGYTF	TGCAGCATACAGGGAATAGGCTATGGCTACACCTTC
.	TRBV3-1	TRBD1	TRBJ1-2	CASSPGLGQISYGYTF	TGTGCCAGCAGCCCTGGTCTGGGACAGATTTCCTATGGCTACACCTTC
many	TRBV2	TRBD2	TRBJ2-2	CASSDYGAGGRLGELFF	TGTGCCAGCAGTGATTACGGCGCGGGGGGCCGCCTGGGGGAGCTGTTTTTT
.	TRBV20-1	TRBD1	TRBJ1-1	CSARGGQANTEAFF	TGCAGTGCTAGGGGGGGACAGGCGAACACTGAAGCTTTCTTT
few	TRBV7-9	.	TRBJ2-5	CASSSPPSETQYF	TGTGCCAGCAGCTCCCCCCCGTCGGAGACCCAGTACTTC
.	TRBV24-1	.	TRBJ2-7	CATSDLYRDEQYF	TGTGCCACCAGTGATTTATACAGGGACGAGCAGTACTTC
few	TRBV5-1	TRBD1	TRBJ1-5	CASSEGQTGQPQHF	TGCGCCAGCAGCGAGGGACAGACGGGTCAGCCCCAGCATTTT
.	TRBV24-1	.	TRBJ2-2	CATSEHTNTGELFF	TGTGCCACCAGTGAACATACTAACACCGGGGAGCTGTTTTTT
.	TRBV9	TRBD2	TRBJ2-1	CASSHRLAGKYNEQFF	TGTGCCAGCAGCCACAGACTAGCGGGGAAATACAATGAGCAGTTCTTC
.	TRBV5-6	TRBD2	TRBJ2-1	CASSPGVAGYNEQFF	TGTGCCAGCAGCCCTGGGGTAGCGGGGTACAATGAGCAGTTCTTC
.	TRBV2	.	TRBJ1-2	CASRRDTYGYTF	TGTGCCAGCAGGAGGGACACCTATGGCTACACCTTC
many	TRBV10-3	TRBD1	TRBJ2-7	CAISHGTGEEPEQYF	TGTGCCATCAGTCACGGGACAGGCGAAGAACCCGAGCAGTACTTC
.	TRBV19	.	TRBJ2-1	CASSSRTPRDEQFF	TGTGCCAGTAGTTCACGGACTCCAAGGGATGAGCAGTTCTTC
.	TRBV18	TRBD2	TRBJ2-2	CASSPPGVAGPLTGELFF	TGTGCCAGCTCACCACCGGGAGTAGCGGGTCCTCTGACCGGGGAGCTGTTTTTT
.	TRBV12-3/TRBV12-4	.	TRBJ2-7	CASSPLKGEFNLREQYF	TGTGCCAGCAGTCCTCTGAAGGGCGAGTTCAATCTACGAGAGCAGTACTTC
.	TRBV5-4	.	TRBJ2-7	CASSFSTLGGTYEQYF	TGTGCCAGCAGCTTCTCCACCCTAGGGGGTACCTACGAGCAGTACTTC
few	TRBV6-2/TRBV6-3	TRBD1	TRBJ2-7	CASSYFPGQGDEQYF	TGTGCCAGCAGTTACTTTCCGGGACAGGGCGACGAGCAGTACTTC
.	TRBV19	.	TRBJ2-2	CASSTATTYTGELFF	TGTGCCAGTAGTACCGCGACGACGTACACCGGGGAGCTGTTTTTT
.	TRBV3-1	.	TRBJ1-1	CASSPPAGRVGGTEAFF	TGTGCCAGCAGCCCCCCAGCAGGGCGGGTTGGGGGGACTGAAGCTTTCTTT
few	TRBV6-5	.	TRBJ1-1	CASSRRRGSMNTEAFF	TGTGCCAGCAGTCGGAGGAGGGGAAGCATGAACACTGAAGCTTTCTTT
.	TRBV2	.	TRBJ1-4	CASSVGGRNEKLFF	TGTGCCAGCAGTGTCGGGGGGCGGAATGAAAAACTGTTTTTT
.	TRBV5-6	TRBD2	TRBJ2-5	CASSLVASGSRGETQYF	TGTGCCAGCAGCTTGGTAGCTAGCGGGAGTCGAGGAGAGACCCAGTACTTC
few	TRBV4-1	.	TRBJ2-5	CASSSATETQYF	TGCGCCAGCAGCTCCGCGACGGAGACCCAGTACTTC
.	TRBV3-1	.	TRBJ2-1	CASSQSAQRYNEQFF	TGTGCCAGCAGCCAATCCGCCCAGCGCTACAATGAGCAGTTCTTC
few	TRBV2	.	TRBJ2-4	CASSDRVIAKNIQYF	TGTGCCAGCAGTGACAGGGTGATTGCCAAAAACATTCAGTACTTC
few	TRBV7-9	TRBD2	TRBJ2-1	CASSSRTSGPSVAYNEQFF	TGTGCCAGCAGCTCCCGGACTAGCGGGCCCTCGGTCGCCTACAATGAGCAGTTCTTC
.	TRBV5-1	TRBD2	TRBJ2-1	CASSLARIAGGPDNEQFF	TGCGCCAGCAGCTTGGCCCGGATAGCGGGGGGGCCTGACAATGAGCAGTTCTTC
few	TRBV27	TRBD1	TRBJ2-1	CASSSSRTGVYNEQFF	TGTGCCAGCAGTTCCTCCCGGACAGGTGTATACAATGAGCAGTTCTTC
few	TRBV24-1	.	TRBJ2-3	CATSDRDTQYF	TGTGCCACCAGTGATCGGGACACCCAGTATTTT
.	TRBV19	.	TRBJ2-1	CASSFLERGEQFF	TGTGCCAGTAGTTTCCTTGAGAGGGGAGAGCAGTTCTTC
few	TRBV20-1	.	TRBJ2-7	CSAREGGRLGGYEQYF	TGCAGTGCTAGAGAAGGGGGGCGGTTGGGAGGCTACGAGCAGTACTTC
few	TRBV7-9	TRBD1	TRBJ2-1	CASSSPDRDNEQFF	TGTGCCAGCAGCTCCCCGGACAGGGATAATGAGCAGTTCTTC
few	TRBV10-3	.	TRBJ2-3	CAISETGIATDAQYF	TGTGCCATCAGTGAAACAGGGATAGCCACAGATGCGCAGTATTTT
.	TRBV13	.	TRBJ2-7	CASSKTSYSYEQYF	TGTGCCAGCAGTAAAACATCGTACTCCTACGAGCAGTACTTC